This T cell receptor (beta chain) derives from a study of cytomegalovirus exposure and HLA in healthy donors. CDR3 length equals 15 residues. V lost 5 bases to trimming and J lost 5 bases; unmatched junction nucleotides: 11. Germline V gives CDR1 MNHEY, CDR2 SMNVEV (reference sequence). Primers for the PCR totalled 60 Vbeta and 13 Jbeta. Profiled with immunoSEQ multiplex PCR; TCRdb holds only in-frame clones, not every one. Its table lists 150,000 to 250,000 clones. On this clone: Antigen: not known.

Study conclusions and caveats: Evidence from a later analysis indicated that most CMV-associated TCR beta chains looked HLA-restricted.

Sequencing was performed on PBMCs. V and J are TRBV27 and TRBJ2-5; 7 bases map to TRBD1. The clonotype originates from a boy younger than 18 in good health and CMV-seronegative. The CDR3 bases are TGTGCCAGCAGTGTAGGACAGGAAGGGGTGGAGACCCAGTACTTC. This codes for CASSVGQEGVETQYF.